A single sample gave rise to the 14 T cell receptor beta chains below, sequenced in a study of CD8 T cells in Susac syndrome. Reverse transcription of roughly 0.45 to 1 ug RNA was carried out with random hexamers. Each CDR3 protein is one row after TCRdb ran MiXCR on the immunoSEQ multiplex PCR reads. Among 150,000 to 160,000 distinct CDR3 sequences listed, roughly 94% were seen once. The sequencing input was CD8+ T cells from PBMCs. Receptors were obtained from a human donor with multiple sclerosis.

The chain couples TRBV20-1 to TRBJ1-6; D might be TRBD1 (6 bases). The germline V and J ends were trimmed by 0 bases and 12 bases, with 15 bases remaining between them. This CDR3 spans 14 amino acids. Looked up from germline, CDR1 is DFQATT and CDR2 is SNEGSKA (reference sequence). Written as DNA, the CDR3 is TGCAGTGCTAGAGATCGGGACACCCTGGGACCCCTCCACTTT. Encoded protein: CSARDRDTLGPLHF.

About this clonotype itself: The junction and the germline gene differ at one end; a read error may be behind it. The V call is TRBV29-1, the J call TRBJ1-1, with D tentatively TRBD1 (5 bases). This CDR3 region has 11 residues. Germline-derived CDR1 and CDR2 are SQVTM and ANQGSEA. Here the CDR3 DNA reads TGCAGCGTTGAAGTGGGGGACCTCCCCCTCTTT. Protein: CSVEVGDLPLF.

DNA for the CDR3: TGCGCCAGCAGCCAAGAACCGGGACAGGGGGCCGGAGAGACCCAGTACTTC. It translates to CASSQEPGQGAGETQYF. The V gene is TRBV4-1, the J gene TRBJ2-5; 12 bases are shared with TRBD1. Germline V lookup: CDR1 MGHRA, CDR2 YSYEKL. Germline trimming cut 0 bases from V and 4 bases from J; bases unmatched to any gene: 6. CDR3 length: 17 amino acids.

This rearrangement joins TRBV12-3 or TRBV12-4 to TRBJ2-1; 7 nucleotides match TRBD1. This CDR3 region has 13 residues. J was trimmed by 12 bases and V by 4 bases; bases with no gene match: 9. CDR3 nucleotides: TGTGCCAGCAGTTCCTACAGGTGGACAGGGCAGTTCTTC. Encoded protein: CASSSYRWTGQFF.

The V and J genes are TRBV14 and TRBJ2-3, with 8 bases lining up with TRBD2. The CDR3 has 17 residues. Trimming at V came to 4 bases and at J to 0 bases, leaving 9 bases not matched to a gene. Germline assignment: CDR1 SGHDN and CDR2 FVKESK. CDR3 coding DNA: TGTGCCAGCAGCCCCATGCGGGGGGCCTCCAGCACAGATACGCAGTATTTT. This encodes CASSPMRGASSTDTQYF. The full variable domain, its missing parts supplied by reference TRBV14 and TRBJ2-3, is EAGVTQFPSHSVIEKGQTVTLRCDPISGHDNLYWYRRVMGKEIKFLLHFVKESKQDESGMPNNRFLAERTGGTYSTLKVQPAELEDSGVYFCASSPMRGASSTDTQYFGPGTRLTVL.

The chain employs TRBV20-1 and TRBJ2-1, with D unresolved. Trimming shortened V by 1 base and J by 4 bases, and 11 bases separated the two germline ends. Germline CDR1 DFQATT, CDR2 SNEGSKA (reference sequence). This CDR3 is 14 amino acids long. The CDR3 bases are TGCAGTGCTAGAGCAGATCGTTTTTACAATGAGCAGTTCTTC. Translation gives CSARADRFYNEQFF.

The chain carries TRBV20-1 and TRBJ1-2, with D unclear. The V end lost 0 bases, the J end lost 0 bases, and 14 bases lay between the germline ends. Germline values: CDR1 DFQATT, CDR2 SNEGSKA (reference sequence). The CDR3 consists of 16 residues. The DNA for the CDR3 is TGCAGTGCTAGAGATCGGAACAGTAATACTAACTATGGCTACACCTTC. Its protein is CSARDRNSNTNYGYTF.

This sequence joins TRBV5-1 and TRBJ2-5, with D tentatively TRBD2 (5 bases). CDR1 and CDR2 (germline): SGHRS, YFSETQ. V was trimmed by 0 bases and J by 4 bases, leaving 10 bases between them. CDR3 size: 14 residues. CDR3 sequence (DNA): TGCGCCAGCAGCTTGGAAGGAGGCAGAGAGACCCAGTACTTC. Translating gives CASSLEGGRETQYF.

V is TRBV29-1 and J is TRBJ2-2; 10 bases fit TRBD1. Germline lookup yields CDR1 SQVTM and CDR2 ANQGSEA. The CDR3 extends over 14 amino acids. J gave up 6 bases and V 6 bases, and 7 bases lay outside the gene matches. CDR3 sequence (DNA): TGCAGCGTGGGCGGACAGGGGGGGGCCGGGGAGCTGTTTTTT. Protein sequence: CSVGGQGGAGELFF.

The gene calls are TRBV20-1 and TRBJ1-2, with 7 bases matching TRBD1. CDR3 length: 16 residues. In germline, CDR1 is DFQATT, CDR2 SNEGSKA (reference sequence). Trimming took 1 base from V and 4 from J; bases not matched to a gene: 12. The CDR3 nucleotides are TGCAGTGCTAGAGCTCCTCTGACAGGGAGGATCTATGGCTACACCTTC. It specifies CSARAPLTGRIYGYTF.

J is TRBJ2-1 and V is TRBV29-1, with unresolved D. This CDR3 contains 16 residues. Between the trimmed V and J ends, which lost 1 base and 2 bases, there was a span of 15 bases. Germline V gives CDR1 SQVTM, CDR2 ANQGSEA. The CDR3 is CSVEGLQGGAYNEQFF. CDR3 in DNA: TGCAGCGTTGAAGGTCTACAAGGTGGGGCCTACAATGAGCAGTTCTTC.

This sequence joins TRBV20-1 and TRBJ1-1; maybe TRBD1 (6 bases). V lost 1 base and J lost 5, with 14 bases in between. Germline values: CDR1 DFQATT, CDR2 SNEGSKA (reference sequence). This CDR3 spans 14 amino acids. CDR3 sequence reads: CSARAGGRETEAFF. The CDR3 nucleotides read TGCAGTGCTAGAGCGGGGGGCCGAGAAACTGAAGCTTTCTTT.

The V gene is TRBV5-6, the J gene TRBJ2-7; perhaps TRBD1 as D (5 bases). CDR1 and CDR2 (germline): SGHDT, YYEEEE. V was cut by 4 bases and J by 3 bases, with 8 bases left in between. This CDR3 has 12 amino acids. In DNA form, the CDR3 reads TGTGCCAGCAGCGGCGACAGCTACGAGCAGTACTTC. Translation gives CASSGDSYEQYF.

This chain links TRBV4-1 with TRBJ2-3; 9 nucleotides line up with TRBD2. J lost 2 bases, V lost 1 base, and 4 bases had no gene match. Per germline, CDR1 MGHRA and CDR2 YSYEKL. The CDR3 length is 16 residues. Here the CDR3 reads CASSQGTSEDTDTQYF. The CDR3 bases are TGCGCCAGCAGCCAAGGGACTAGCGAGGACACAGATACGCAGTATTTT.